This TCR beta chain was recovered during a study of T cells in Graves' hyperthyroidism and ophthalmopathy. In the study overall: Peripheral blood was collected at initial diagnosis, before any treatment. General study findings and limits: Most thyroid clonotypes that were expanded above 0.001 also turned up in blood.

The CDR3 regions of TCR beta were amplified from RNA transcripts. The HTBI primer set served for first-round RT-PCR of the TCR CDR3. TCRdb used MiXCR to reprocess the multiplex PCR reads, holding one entry per CDR3 protein. The table shows about 400,000 distinct CDR3 sequences, with about 15% occurring only once. Reasons for excluding patients were uncontrolled infection, other autoimmune disease, pregnancy or lactation. This clonotype occurred many times. Its target is not known. This TCR came from a man between 18 and 29 years old with Graves' ophthalmopathy. The sample comprised blood.

CDR3 sequence (DNA): TGTGCCAGCAGTGAAGCCCCCGGGACAGGGGGCTACGAGCAGTACTTC. Translated: CASSEAPGTGGYEQYF. The genes are TRBV6-1 and TRBJ2-7; TRBD1 agrees at 11 bases. Germline lookup yields CDR1 MNHNS and CDR2 SASEGT. This CDR3 spans 16 amino acids. With V trimmed by 0 bases and J by 3 bases, 4 bases remained unmatched.